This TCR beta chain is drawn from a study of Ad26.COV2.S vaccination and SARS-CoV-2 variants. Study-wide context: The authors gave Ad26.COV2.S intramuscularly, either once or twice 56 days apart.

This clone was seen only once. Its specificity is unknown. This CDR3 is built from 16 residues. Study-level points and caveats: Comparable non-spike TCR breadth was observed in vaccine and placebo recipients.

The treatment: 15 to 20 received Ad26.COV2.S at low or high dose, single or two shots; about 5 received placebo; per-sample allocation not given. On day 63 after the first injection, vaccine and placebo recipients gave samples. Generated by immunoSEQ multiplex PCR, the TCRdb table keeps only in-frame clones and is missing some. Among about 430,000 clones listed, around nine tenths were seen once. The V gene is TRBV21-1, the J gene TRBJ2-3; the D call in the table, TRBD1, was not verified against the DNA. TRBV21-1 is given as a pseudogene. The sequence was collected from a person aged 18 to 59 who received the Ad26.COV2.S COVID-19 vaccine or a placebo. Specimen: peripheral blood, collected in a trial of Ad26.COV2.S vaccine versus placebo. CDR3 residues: CASSGQGLYHMDTQYF. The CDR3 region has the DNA TGTGCCAGCAGCGGACAGGGGCTCTACCACATGGATACGCAGTATTTT.